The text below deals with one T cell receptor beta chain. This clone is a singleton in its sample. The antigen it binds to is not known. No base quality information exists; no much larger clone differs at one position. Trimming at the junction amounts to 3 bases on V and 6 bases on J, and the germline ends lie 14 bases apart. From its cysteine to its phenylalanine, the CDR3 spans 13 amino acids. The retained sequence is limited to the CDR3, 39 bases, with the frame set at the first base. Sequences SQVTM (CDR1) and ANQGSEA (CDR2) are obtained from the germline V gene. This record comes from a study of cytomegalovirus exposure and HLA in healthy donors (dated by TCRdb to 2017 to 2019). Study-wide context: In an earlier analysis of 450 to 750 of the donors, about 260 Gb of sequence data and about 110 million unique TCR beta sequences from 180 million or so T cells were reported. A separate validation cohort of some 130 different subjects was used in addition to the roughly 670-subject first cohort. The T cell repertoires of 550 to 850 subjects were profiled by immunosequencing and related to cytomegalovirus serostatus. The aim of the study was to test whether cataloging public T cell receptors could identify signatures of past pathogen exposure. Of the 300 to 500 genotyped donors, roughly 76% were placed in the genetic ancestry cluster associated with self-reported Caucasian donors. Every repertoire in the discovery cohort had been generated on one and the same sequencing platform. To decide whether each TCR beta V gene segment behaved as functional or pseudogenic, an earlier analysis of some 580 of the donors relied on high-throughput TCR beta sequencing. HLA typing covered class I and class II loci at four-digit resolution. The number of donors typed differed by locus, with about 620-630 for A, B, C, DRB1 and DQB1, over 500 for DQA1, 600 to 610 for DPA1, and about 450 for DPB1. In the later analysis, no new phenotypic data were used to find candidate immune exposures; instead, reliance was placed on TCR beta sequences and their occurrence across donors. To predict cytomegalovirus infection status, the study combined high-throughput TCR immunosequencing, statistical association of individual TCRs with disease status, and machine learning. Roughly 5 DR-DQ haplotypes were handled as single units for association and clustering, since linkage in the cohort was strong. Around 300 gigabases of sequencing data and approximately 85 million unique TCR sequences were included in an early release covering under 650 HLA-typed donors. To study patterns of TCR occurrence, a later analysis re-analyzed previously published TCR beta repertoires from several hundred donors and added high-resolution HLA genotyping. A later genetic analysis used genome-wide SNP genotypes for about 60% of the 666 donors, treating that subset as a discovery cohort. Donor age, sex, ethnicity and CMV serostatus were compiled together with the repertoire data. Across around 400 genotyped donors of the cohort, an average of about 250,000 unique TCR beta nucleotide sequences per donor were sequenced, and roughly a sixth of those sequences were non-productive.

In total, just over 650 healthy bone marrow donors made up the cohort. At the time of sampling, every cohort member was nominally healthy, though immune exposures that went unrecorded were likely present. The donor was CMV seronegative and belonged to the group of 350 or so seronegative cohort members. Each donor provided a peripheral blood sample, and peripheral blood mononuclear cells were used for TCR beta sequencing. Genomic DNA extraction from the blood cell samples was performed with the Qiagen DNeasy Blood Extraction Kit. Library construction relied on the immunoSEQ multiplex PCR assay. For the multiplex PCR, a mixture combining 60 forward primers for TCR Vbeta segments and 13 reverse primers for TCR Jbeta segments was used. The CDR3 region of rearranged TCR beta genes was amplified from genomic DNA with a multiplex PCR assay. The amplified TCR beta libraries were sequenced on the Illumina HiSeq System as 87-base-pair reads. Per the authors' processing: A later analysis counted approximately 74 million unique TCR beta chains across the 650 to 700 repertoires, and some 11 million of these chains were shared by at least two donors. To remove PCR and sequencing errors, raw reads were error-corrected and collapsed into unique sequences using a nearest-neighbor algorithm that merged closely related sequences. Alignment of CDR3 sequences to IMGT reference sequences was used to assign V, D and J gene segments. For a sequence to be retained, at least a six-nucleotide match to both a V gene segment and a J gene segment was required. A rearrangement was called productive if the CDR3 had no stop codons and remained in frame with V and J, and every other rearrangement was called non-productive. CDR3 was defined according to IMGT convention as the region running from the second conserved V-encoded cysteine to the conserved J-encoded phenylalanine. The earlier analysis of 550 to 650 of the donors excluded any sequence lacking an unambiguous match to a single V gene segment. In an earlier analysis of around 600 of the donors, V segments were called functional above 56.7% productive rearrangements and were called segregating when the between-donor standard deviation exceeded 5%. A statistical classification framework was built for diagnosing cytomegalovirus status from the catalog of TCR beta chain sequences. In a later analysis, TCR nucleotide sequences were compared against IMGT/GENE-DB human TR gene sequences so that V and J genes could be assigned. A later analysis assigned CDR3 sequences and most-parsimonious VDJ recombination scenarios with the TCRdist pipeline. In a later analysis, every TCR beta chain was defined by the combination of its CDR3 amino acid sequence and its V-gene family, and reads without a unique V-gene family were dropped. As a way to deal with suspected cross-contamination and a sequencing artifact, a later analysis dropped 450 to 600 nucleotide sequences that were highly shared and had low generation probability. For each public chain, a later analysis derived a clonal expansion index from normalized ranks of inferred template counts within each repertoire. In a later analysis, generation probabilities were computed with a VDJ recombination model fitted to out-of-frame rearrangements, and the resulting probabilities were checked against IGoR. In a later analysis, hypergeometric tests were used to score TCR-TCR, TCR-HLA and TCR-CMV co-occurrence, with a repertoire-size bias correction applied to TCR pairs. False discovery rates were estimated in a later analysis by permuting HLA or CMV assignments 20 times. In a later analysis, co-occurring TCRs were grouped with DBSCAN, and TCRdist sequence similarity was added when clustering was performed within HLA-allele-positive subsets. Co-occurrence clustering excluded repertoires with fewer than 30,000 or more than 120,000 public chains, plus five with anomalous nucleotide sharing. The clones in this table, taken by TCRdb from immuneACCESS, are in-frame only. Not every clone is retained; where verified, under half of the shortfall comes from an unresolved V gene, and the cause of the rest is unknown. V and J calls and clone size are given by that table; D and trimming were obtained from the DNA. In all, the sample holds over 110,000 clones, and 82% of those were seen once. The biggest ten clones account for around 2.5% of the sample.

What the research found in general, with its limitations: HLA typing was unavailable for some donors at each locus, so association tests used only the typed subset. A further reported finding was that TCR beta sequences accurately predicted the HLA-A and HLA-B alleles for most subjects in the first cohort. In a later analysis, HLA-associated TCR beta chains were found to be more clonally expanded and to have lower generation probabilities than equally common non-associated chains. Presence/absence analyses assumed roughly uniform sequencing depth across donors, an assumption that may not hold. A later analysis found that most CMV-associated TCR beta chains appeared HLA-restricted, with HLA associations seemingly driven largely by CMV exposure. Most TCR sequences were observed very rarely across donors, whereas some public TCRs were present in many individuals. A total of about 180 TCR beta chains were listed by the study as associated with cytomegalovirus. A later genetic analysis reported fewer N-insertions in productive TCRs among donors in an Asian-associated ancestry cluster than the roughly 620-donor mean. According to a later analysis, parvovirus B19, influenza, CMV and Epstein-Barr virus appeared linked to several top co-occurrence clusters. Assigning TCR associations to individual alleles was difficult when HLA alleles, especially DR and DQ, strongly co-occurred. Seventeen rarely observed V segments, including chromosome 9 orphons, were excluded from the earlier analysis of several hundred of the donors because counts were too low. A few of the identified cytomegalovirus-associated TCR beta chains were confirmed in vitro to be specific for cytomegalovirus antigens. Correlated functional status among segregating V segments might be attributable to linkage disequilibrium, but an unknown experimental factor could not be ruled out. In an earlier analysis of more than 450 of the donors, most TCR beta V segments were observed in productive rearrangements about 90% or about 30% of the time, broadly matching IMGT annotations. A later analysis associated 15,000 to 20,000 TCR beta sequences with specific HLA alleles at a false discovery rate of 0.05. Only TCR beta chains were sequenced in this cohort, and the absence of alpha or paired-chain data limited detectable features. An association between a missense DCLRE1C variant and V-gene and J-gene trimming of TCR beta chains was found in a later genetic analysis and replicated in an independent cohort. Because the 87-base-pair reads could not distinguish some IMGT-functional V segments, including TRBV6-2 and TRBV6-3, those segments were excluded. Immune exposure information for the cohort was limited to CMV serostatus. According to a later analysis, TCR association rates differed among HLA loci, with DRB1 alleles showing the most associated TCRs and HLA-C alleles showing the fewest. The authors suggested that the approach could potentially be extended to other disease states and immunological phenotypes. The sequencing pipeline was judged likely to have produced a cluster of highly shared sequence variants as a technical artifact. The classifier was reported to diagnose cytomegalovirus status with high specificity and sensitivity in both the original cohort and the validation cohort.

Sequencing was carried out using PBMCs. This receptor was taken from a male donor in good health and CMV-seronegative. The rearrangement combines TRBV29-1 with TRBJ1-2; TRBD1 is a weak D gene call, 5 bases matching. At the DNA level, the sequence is TGCAGCGTTGATTCCCAGGGCCTACATGGCTACACCTTC. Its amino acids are CSVDSQGLHGYTF.